Below, 31 T cell receptor beta chains from the same sample are listed, as sequenced in a study of tissue T cells after allogeneic stem cell transplantation. Assay used: immunoSEQ multiplex PCR; TCRdb lists only in-frame clones, some missing. The sample records 15,000 to 20,000 clones, about 70% being singletons. The sequencing input was spleen. These receptors were obtained from a female BALB/c mouse in good health. Mice of this strain are of MHC haplotype H2-d.

Concerning this clone itself: The gene names here belong to mouse. The sequence runs out 1 residue before the end of the CDR3; the remainder is reconstructed from the germline J gene. This rearrangement joins TRBV20 to TRBJ1-4, with D unresolved. Per the germline V gene, CDR1 is GFQATS and CDR2 is STVNSAI. The V and J ends lost 1 base and 4 bases respectively, with 4 bases between them. The CDR3 sequence is 12 residues long. CDR3 DNA (partial): TGTGGTGCTAGGGGGGGCAACGAAAGATTATTT. Translated, it gives CGARGGNERLF. The full CDR3 sequence reads CGARGGNERLFF.

In the case of this clone: Gene names and germline refer to mouse. Coverage ceases 1 residue before the CDR3 finishes, and the germline J gene fills in the end. The chain joins TRBV13-2 to TRBJ2-7; 9 bases match TRBD2. From germline, CDR1 is NNHNN and CDR2 SYGAGS (reference sequence). Losses at the gene ends were 6 bases for V and 0 bases for J; bases not matched to a gene: 4. CDR3 length: 14 residues. CDR3 DNA (partial): TGTGCCAGCGATGACTGGGGGTTCTCCTATGAACAGTAC. Its protein product is CASDDWGFSYEQY. The whole CDR3 region reads CASDDWGFSYEQYF.

In regard to this clone: Gene and germline names: mouse. The read terminates 1 residue ahead of where the CDR3 ends, so the germline J gene completes it. The chain recombines TRBV5 with TRBJ1-5; 8 positions agree with TRBD1. V trimming: 2 bases; J trimming: 3 bases; junction bases outside the gene matches: 6. The germline CDR1 and CDR2 sequences are LGHNA and YNLKQL (reference sequence). This CDR3 has 16 amino acids. The part of the CDR3 DNA that was read is TGTGCCAGCAGCCAATCCCCCCAGGGGGCCAACCAGGCTCCGCTT. This translates into CASSQSPQGANQAPL. The complete CDR3 protein is CASSQSPQGANQAPLF.

A remark on this clone: Mouse gene names and germline throughout. The CDR3 end falls 1 residue outside the read, so it is completed with the germline J gene. The genes are TRBV2 and TRBJ1-3, with D unresolved. Germline-derived CDR1 and CDR2 are LGHNA and YSYQKL. The CDR3 has 15 residues. The germline V and J ends were trimmed by 0 bases and 4 bases, with 10 bases remaining between them. The CDR3 loop is CASSQDLGLGNTLYF. The sequenced CDR3 bases are TGTGCCAGCAGCCAAGATCTGGGGTTGGGAAATACGCTCTAT.

A remark on this clone: Genes and germline are mouse. Coverage ceases 1 residue before the CDR3 finishes, and the germline J gene fills in the end. The chain recombines TRBV13-2 with TRBJ1-2; D remains unclear. This CDR3 comprises 13 residues. V lost 0 bases and J 4 bases, leaving 7 bases between the germline ends. The V gene's germline CDR1 is NNHNN and CDR2 SYGAGS (reference sequence). Partial CDR3 DNA: TGTGCCAGCGGTGATGGGGGAGGCTCCGACTACACC. Its protein product is CASGDGGGSDYT. The entire CDR3 reads CASGDGGGSDYTF.

Turning to this clone: All gene names here are mouse names. The CDR3 end falls 1 residue outside the read, so it is completed with the germline J gene. V gene TRBV13-2 combines with J gene TRBJ2-3; 8 bases line up with TRBD1. Losses at the gene ends were 2 bases for V and 1 base for J; bases not matched to a gene: 3. The CDR3 length is 15 residues. CDR1 and CDR2 (germline): NNHNN, SYGAGS (reference sequence). The CDR3: CASGDGRGRAETLYF. The sequenced part of the CDR3 DNA is TGTGCCAGCGGTGACGGCAGGGGGCGTGCAGAAACGCTGTAT.

Concerning this clone: Gene names follow the mouse nomenclature. The read falls 1 residue short of the CDR3 end, and the missing part is taken from the germline J gene. The chain couples TRBV13-2 to TRBJ2-3; maybe TRBD1 (5 bases). Germline CDR1 and CDR2: NNHNN and SYGAGS (reference sequence). Trimming removed 3 bases at V and 0 bases at J, with 8 bases between. CDR3 length equals 14 residues. CDR3 DNA (partial): TGTGCCAGCGGTGCAGGGCCTAGTGCAGAAACGCTGTAT. Translation: CASGAGPSAETLY. The CDR3, in full, reads CASGAGPSAETLYF.

Details on this clone: Any gene name here is a mouse gene name. The CDR3 extends 1 residue past the end of the read, so its final part is completed from the germline J gene. The chain links TRBV13-2 to TRBJ1-1, with 7 positions matching TRBD1. Germline values: CDR1 NNHNN, CDR2 SYGAGS (reference sequence). The J segment lost 1 base and the V segment lost 5 bases, leaving 5 bases of the junction unmatched. The CDR3 contains 14 residues. Partial CDR3 DNA: TGTGCCAGCGGAGACAGGGTCGCGAACACAGAAGTCTTC. It is translated as CASGDRVANTEVF. The complete CDR3 protein is CASGDRVANTEVFF.

As concerns this clone: Gene names follow the mouse nomenclature. The CDR3 end lies 1 residue beyond the end of the read and is filled in from the germline J gene. The chain links TRBV13-2 to TRBJ2-5; D is ambiguous. CDR1 and CDR2 (germline): NNHNN, SYGAGS (reference sequence). V was clipped by 5 bases and J by 0 bases, with 4 bases between them. There are 12 residues in the CDR3. CDR3 amino acids: CASGGNQDTQYF. CDR3 DNA (partial): TGTGCCAGCGGGGGGAACCAAGACACCCAGTAC.

Concerning this clone: All gene names here are mouse names. The DNA ends 1 residue before the CDR3 does, and the rest of the CDR3 is filled in from the germline J gene. The chain links TRBV19 to TRBJ2-1, with 8 bases fitting TRBD2. The germline V gene encodes CDR1 FNHDT and CDR2 SITEND (reference sequence). The CDR3 runs 15 residues. V gave up 1 base and J gave up 3 bases; unmatched junction bases: 3. CDR3 DNA, as far as it was read: TGTGCCAGCAGTATAAGGACTGGGTTCTATGCTGAGCAGTTC. Its protein is CASSIRTGFYAEQF. From start to end, the CDR3 is CASSIRTGFYAEQFF.

Notes on this clone: Gene names and germline refer to mouse. The read stops 1 residue short of the end of the CDR3; the missing end is completed from the germline J gene. The rearrangement joins TRBV2 to TRBJ1-1; D is unclear. The CDR3 runs 15 residues. CDR1 and CDR2 (germline): LGHNA, YSYQKL. V lost 1 base and J 0 bases, leaving 9 bases between the germline ends. CDR3 DNA, as far as it was read: TGTGCCAGCAGCCAAGCCGAAGGGCCAAACACAGAAGTCTTC. Protein: CASSQAEGPNTEVF. The full CDR3 sequence reads CASSQAEGPNTEVFF.

Notes on this clone: The gene symbols are mouse symbols. The read is 1 residue too short to cover the CDR3 end, so that end is filled in from the germline J gene. This chain connects TRBV29 to TRBJ1-2; TRBD1 is a possible D gene (6 bases). V was pared by 0 bases and J by 0 bases, with 8 bases between. Looked up from germline, CDR1 is MSHET and CDR2 is SYDVDS. CDR3 length: 15 residues. The CDR3: CASSLSDSANSDYTF. CDR3 DNA, as far as it was read: TGTGCTAGCAGTTTATCGGACAGTGCAAACTCCGACTACACC.

About this clone: Gene names are mouse gene names. Read data end 1 residue before the CDR3 end; the end is taken from the germline J gene. The J gene is TRBJ2-5, the V gene TRBV2, with unresolved D. Germline lookup yields CDR1 LGHNA and CDR2 YSYQKL. Trimming shortened V by 3 bases and J by 0 bases, and 7 bases separated the two germline ends. CDR3 length: 14 amino acids. CDR3 region: CASSHRVNQDTQYF. The part of the CDR3 DNA that was read is TGTGCCAGCAGCCATAGGGTTAACCAAGACACCCAGTAC.

For this clone: Each gene name is a mouse one. The CDR3 end lies 1 residue beyond the end of the read and is filled in from the germline J gene. The rearrangement joins TRBV4 to TRBJ2-7; 9 positions match TRBD2. The junction had 8 bases not matched to a gene; V was cut back by 5 bases and J by 0 bases. Germline V lookup: CDR1 LGHDT, CDR2 YNNKQL (reference sequence). The CDR3 has 16 amino acids. This CDR3 is CASSIHWGVSSYEQYF. The sequenced CDR3 bases are TGTGCCAGCAGCATACACTGGGGGGTCAGCTCCTATGAACAGTAC.

Worth noting for this clone: The gene names given are mouse names. The read ends 1 residue before the CDR3 terminus; that terminus is restored from the germline J gene. This sequence joins TRBV17 and TRBJ2-5; TRBD2 matches 13 bases. V lost 1 base, J lost 5 bases, and 3 bases stayed unmatched. CDR1 and CDR2 (germline): MNHDT, YYDKIL. The CDR3 is 16 amino acids. The CDR3 spells CASSRGTGGAADTQYF. The part of the CDR3 DNA that was read is TGTGCTAGCAGTAGAGGGACTGGGGGGGCAGCAGACACCCAGTAC.

This clone has a handful of counts. Gene names and germline match the mouse. The read terminates 1 residue before the CDR3 end, so the remaining end is supplied by the germline J gene. The chain links TRBV31 to TRBJ1-4; D possibly corresponds to TRBD1 (6 bases). The CDR3 runs to 14 residues. Trimming cost V 2 bases and J 3 bases, with 10 bases left between them. The V gene's germline CDR1 is GKSSPN and CDR2 SITVG. The CDR3 sequence is CAWSWDKTNERLFF. Incomplete CDR3 DNA: TGTGCCTGGAGTTGGGACAAAACCAACGAAAGATTATTT.

On this clone itself: The listed genes are named as in mouse. The CDR3 end lies 1 residue beyond the end of the read and is filled in from the germline J gene. The chain combines TRBV14 with TRBJ1-2; D remains unclear. The CDR3 totals 13 residues. Trimming left V 5 bases short and J 0 bases short, with 8 bases between. Germline V lookup: CDR1 SGHDT, CDR2 FRDEAV. CDR3 bases read: TGTGCCAGCAGGGACGGAGCAAACTCCGACTACACC. It translates to CASRDGANSDYT. The whole CDR3 is CASRDGANSDYTF.

This clone was seen more than once but under ten times. These gene names are mouse names. Coverage ceases 1 residue before the CDR3 finishes, and the germline J gene fills in the end. The chain has TRBV2 and TRBJ1-4; possible D gene TRBD1, 5 bases. The CDR3 length is 14 residues. Germline-derived CDR1 and CDR2 are LGHNA and YSYQKL. V lost 2 bases and J lost 2, with 6 bases in between. Here the CDR3 reads CASSQPGSNERLFF. The covered CDR3 bases are TGTGCCAGCAGCCAACCAGGGTCCAACGAAAGATTATTT.

Remarks on this clone: Gene names denote mouse genes. The observed sequence ends 1 residue before the CDR3 terminus, with the missing tail filled in from the germline J gene. Other nucleotide sequences in the sample specify the same CDR3. The chain recombines TRBV5 with TRBJ1-4; D may be TRBD1 (5 bases). Per the germline V gene, CDR1 is LGHNA and CDR2 is YNLKQL (reference sequence). The CDR3 totals 15 residues. Trimming removed 0 bases from V and 0 bases from J, with 5 bases in between. CDR3 bases read: TGTGCCAGCAGCCAAGAGGGGGTTTCCAACGAAAGATTATTT. Encoded protein: CASSQEGVSNERLF. The whole CDR3 sequence is CASSQEGVSNERLFF.

Of note for this clone: Gene names are the mouse ones. The read is 1 residue too short to cover the CDR3 end, so that end is filled in from the germline J gene. V usage is TRBV5 and J usage is TRBJ1-3; D unclear. CDR3 length equals 14 residues. Trimming took 0 bases from V and 0 from J, leaving 3 bases between them. Germline CDR1 is LGHNA and CDR2 is YNLKQL (reference sequence). CDR3 amino acids: CASSQEVSGNTLYF. The part of the CDR3 DNA that was read is TGTGCCAGCAGCCAAGAGGTTTCTGGAAATACGCTCTAT.

Note on this clone: Each gene name is a mouse one. The read ends 1 residue before the CDR3 terminus; that terminus is restored from the germline J gene. The chain couples TRBV31 to TRBJ2-7, with 9 bases fitting TRBD2. CDR3 length: 13 amino acids. Looked up from germline, CDR1 is GKSSPN and CDR2 is SITVG. V shed 0 bases and J 6 bases; nucleotides not matched to a gene: 3. Partial CDR3 DNA: TGTGCCTGGAGTCTAACTGGGGGGAGTGAACAGTAC. Protein: CAWSLTGGSEQY. Given in full, the CDR3 is CAWSLTGGSEQYF.

A note on this clone: Gene names refer to mouse genes. The CDR3 is cut off 1 residue early in the read; its end comes from the germline J gene. The J gene is TRBJ2-4, the V gene TRBV31; TRBD2 matches 13 bases. The CDR3 extends over 12 amino acids. The J segment lost 11 bases and the V segment lost 7 bases, leaving 6 bases of the junction unmatched. The germline V gene has CDR1 GKSSPN and CDR2 SITVG. The CDR3 is CASAGTGGDLYF. The DNA read from the CDR3 is TGTGCCTCCGCCGGGACTGGGGGGGACTTGTAC. Full variable domain (missing parts from reference TRBV31 and TRBJ2-4): AQTIHQWPVAEIKAVGSPLSLGCTIKGKSSPNLYWYWQATGGTLQQLFYSITVGQVESVVQLNLSASRPKDDQFILSTEKLLLSHSGFYLCASAGTGGDLYFGAGTRLSVL.

On this clone itself: Mouse gene names apply. The read ends 1 residue early relative to the CDR3; the germline J gene fills the gap. This sequence joins TRBV16 and TRBJ1-4; possibly TRBD1 for D (5 bases). This CDR3 is built from 13 residues. V gave up 9 bases and J gave up 4 bases, with 12 bases separating them. In germline, CDR1 is SGHSA, CDR2 FRNQAP. This chain's CDR3 is CARPGRNNERLFF. The DNA read from the CDR3 is TGTGCAAGGCCGGGACGGAACAACGAAAGATTATTT.

A word on this clone: Mouse gene names and germline throughout. Read data end 1 residue before the CDR3 end; the end is taken from the germline J gene. J is TRBJ2-4 and V is TRBV5, with 8 positions matching TRBD2. Germline-derived CDR1 and CDR2 are LGHNA and YNLKQL (reference sequence). The CDR3 spans 14 residues. The trim removed 0 bases at V and 4 bases at J, leaving 0 bases unmatched. CDR3 region: CASSQDWGENTLYF. CDR3 DNA (partial): TGTGCCAGCAGCCAAGACTGGGGGGAAAACACCTTGTAC.

As to this clone: Here the gene names and germline are mouse. The read ends 1 residue early relative to the CDR3; the germline J gene fills the gap. The V call is TRBV5, the J call TRBJ2-3; 10 nucleotides line up with TRBD2. After removal of 2 bases from V and 6 bases from J, the junction contained 5 bases not matched to a gene. The CDR3 loop spans 15 amino acids. Germline V gene sequence: CDR1 LGHNA, CDR2 YNLKQL (reference sequence). The CDR3 DNA, read in part, is TGTGCCAGCAGCCAAAGCTGGGGGGGCGAGGAAACGCTGTAT. Residues: CASSQSWGGEETLY. The whole CDR3 is CASSQSWGGEETLYF.

This clone was counted a single time. Here the gene names and germline are mouse. CDR3 in amino acids: CASSSLTGNQDTQYF. CDR3 DNA (partial): TGTGCCAGCAGCTCCCTCACAGGGAACCAAGACACCCAGTAC. The chain carries TRBV4 and TRBJ2-5, with D maybe TRBD1 (6 bases). The read ends 1 residue before the CDR3 terminus; that terminus is restored from the germline J gene. The V gene's germline CDR1 is LGHDT and CDR2 YNNKQL (reference sequence). This CDR3 comprises 15 residues. V lost 4 bases to trimming and J lost 0 bases, with 11 bases between them.

About this clone: These gene names are mouse names. The CDR3 is cut off 1 residue early in the read; its end comes from the germline J gene. The chain combines TRBV5 with TRBJ2-5, with TRBD2 matching over 9 bases. Germline V gives CDR1 LGHNA, CDR2 YNLKQL (reference sequence). CDR3 length: 18 residues. Losses at the gene ends were 0 bases for V and 1 base for J; bases not matched to a gene: 8. This CDR3 is CASSQEGGLGGDQDTQYF. The sequenced part of the CDR3 DNA is TGTGCCAGCAGCCAAGAAGGGGGGCTGGGGGGGGACCAAGACACCCAGTAC.

A note on this clone: Each gene name is a mouse one. Incomplete CDR3 DNA: TGTGCCAGCAGCCACCGGGACTGGGGGGGGTATGAACAGTAC. Its protein is CASSHRDWGGYEQY. The full-length CDR3 reads as CASSHRDWGGYEQYF. The chain recombines TRBV5 with TRBJ2-7; 13 bases agree with TRBD2. With the read ending 1 residue before the CDR3 end, the germline J gene is used to fill in that end. CDR1 and CDR2 (germline): LGHNA, YNLKQL (reference sequence). V was pared by 3 bases and J by 4 bases, with 3 bases of the junction left unmatched. The CDR3 runs to 15 residues.

This clone has just one count. These gene names are mouse names. The missing CDR3 end, 1 residue past where the read stops, is filled in from the germline J gene. The V gene is TRBV4, the J gene TRBJ2-2, with D perhaps matching TRBD1 or TRBD2 (6 bases each). The germline V and J ends were trimmed by 5 bases and 3 bases, with 10 bases remaining between them. The CDR3 contains 14 residues. From germline, CDR1 is LGHDT and CDR2 YNNKQL (reference sequence). The CDR3 DNA, read in part, is TGTGCCAGCAGCCCCGGGGGCTACACCGGGCAGCTCTAC. Its translation is CASSPGGYTGQLY. The whole CDR3 region reads CASSPGGYTGQLYF.

With respect to this clone: Gene names are mouse gene names. Read coverage stops 1 residue before the CDR3 terminus; the germline J gene supplies the remainder. This chain joins TRBV5 and TRBJ1-1, with unresolved D. Germline assignment: CDR1 LGHNA and CDR2 YNLKQL (reference sequence). Deletions cut 5 bases from V and 5 bases from J, with 3 bases between. There are 10 residues in the CDR3. CDR3 DNA (partial): TGTGCCAGCAGCGGGACAGAAGTCTTC. Protein: CASSGTEVF. The full CDR3 sequence reads CASSGTEVFF.

For this clone: The germline and genes are mouse ones. The observed sequence ends 1 residue before the CDR3 terminus, with the missing tail filled in from the germline J gene. The genes are TRBV13-1 and TRBJ2-1; 12 bases are shared with TRBD2. Trimming took 2 bases from V and 6 from J; bases not matched to a gene: 3. The CDR3 is 15 amino acids. Germline V gives CDR1 NSHNY, CDR2 SYGAGN. The covered CDR3 bases are TGTGCCAGCAGTGAACGGGACTGGGGGGTTGCTGAGCAGTTC. Amino acids: CASSERDWGVAEQF. The whole CDR3 region reads CASSERDWGVAEQFF.